These 21 T cell receptor beta chains originate from one sample sequenced in a study of TIL therapy for anti-PD-1-resistant metastatic lung cancer. Indicated time point: pre-treatment sample, taken before nivolumab and TIL therapy. This was the immunoSEQ v3 assay. Libraries were prepared by immunoSEQ multiplex PCR; TCRdb keeps only in-frame clonotypes and omits some of them. The table lists about 52,000 clones, 79% of them singletons. This specimen consisted of blood, obtained at baseline. These receptors came from a woman aged 30-79 years with non-small cell lung cancer.

This clone was counted between two and nine times. This CDR3 is CASSNAGTGDVGYTF. CDR3 coding DNA: TGTGCCAGCAGTAACGCCGGGACAGGGGACGTTGGCTACACCTTC. This chain joins TRBV28 and TRBJ1-2; the match to TRBD1 covers 10 bases. The V gene's germline CDR1 is MDHEN and CDR2 SYDVKM. The CDR3 has 15 residues. V lost 5 bases and J lost 7; bases outside the gene matches: 10.

In its sample, this clone was seen a few times. The chain combines TRBV29-1 with TRBJ1-1, with D maybe TRBD1 (5 bases). This CDR3 spans 13 amino acids. The V gene lost 7 bases and the J gene lost 0 bases, with 12 bases spanning the gap. CDR1 is SQVTM, CDR2 ANQGSEA, per germline. CDR3: CSADDRLNTEAFF. CDR3 DNA: TGCAGCGCTGACGACAGACTGAACACTGAAGCTTTCTTT.

This sequence joins TRBV11-2 and TRBJ2-1; D remains ambiguous. The germline V and J ends were trimmed by 0 bases and 0 bases, with 12 bases remaining between them. Germline V gene lookup returns CDR1 SGHAT and CDR2 FQNNGV. The CDR3 loop spans 17 amino acids. CDR3 nucleotide sequence: TGTGCCAGCAGCTTAGATCTAAGCGCAAACTCCTACAATGAGCAGTTCTTC. Amino acids: CASSLDLSANSYNEQFF.

J is TRBJ2-1 and V is TRBV5-1, with D possibly TRBD2 on 6 matching bases. The CDR3 contains 13 residues. Trimming left V 7 bases short and J 2 bases short, with 10 bases between. Germline V gives CDR1 SGHRS, CDR2 YFSETQ. CDR3 residues: CASGTPTYNEQFF. CDR3 DNA: TGCGCCAGCGGGACTCCCACCTACAATGAGCAGTTCTTC.

This chain links TRBV30 with TRBJ1-1; 8 bases line up with TRBD1. Unmatched junction bases numbered 6, after V lost 3 bases and J lost 3 bases. Per the germline V gene, CDR1 is GTSNPN and CDR2 is SVGIG (reference sequence). The length of the CDR3 is 14 residues. CDR3 bases: TGTGCCTGGAGCCCCCCGACAGGGGACACTGAAGCTTTCTTT. Its protein product is CAWSPPTGDTEAFF.

Points on this clone: Other DNA sequences in this sample translate to the same CDR3. This chain's CDR3 is CASSKGSGSSYEQYF. CDR3 in DNA: TGTGCCAGCAGCAAAGGTAGCGGGAGCTCCTACGAGCAGTACTTC. The V gene is TRBV9, the J gene TRBJ2-7, with 9 bases lining up with TRBD2. This CDR3 has 15 amino acids. From germline, CDR1 is SGDLS and CDR2 YYNGEE. The junction had 5 bases not matched to a gene; V was cut back by 4 bases and J by 0 bases.

The genes are TRBV7-9 and TRBJ2-7, with TRBD2 as a possible D gene (5 bases). The CDR3 consists of 15 residues. The germline V gene has CDR1 SEHNR and CDR2 FQNEAQ (reference sequence). V lost 5 bases, J lost 3 bases, and 17 bases lay in between. The CDR3 DNA sequence: TGTGCCAGCAGCCCAAGCGGCTATGACCTCTACGAGCAGTACTTC. Translated: CASSPSGYDLYEQYF.

The rearrangement joins TRBV6-1 to TRBJ1-5, with 7 bases aligning to TRBD1. Trimming took 3 bases from V and 1 from J; bases not matched to a gene: 3. Per germline, CDR1 MNHNS and CDR2 SASEGT. CDR3 length: 15 residues. DNA of the CDR3: TGTGCCAGCAGTGATTCAGGGGGGAGCAATCAGCCCCAGCATTTT. Translated: CASSDSGGSNQPQHF.

The chain links TRBV4-1 to TRBJ2-2, with a tentative D call TRBD2 (6 bases). The CDR3 consists of 21 residues. Looked up from germline, CDR1 is MGHRA and CDR2 is YSYEKL. V was cut by 0 bases and J by 3 bases, with 26 bases left in between. Written as DNA, the CDR3 is TGCGCCAGCAGCCAAGAATCCCCCAGCTCGTTAGCGGTGGGGCACACCGGGGAGCTGTTTTTT. This sequence encodes CASSQESPSSLAVGHTGELFF.

The chain couples TRBV28 to TRBJ1-2, with a weak D call TRBD1 (6 bases). V was clipped by 4 bases and J by 1 base, with 10 bases between them. CDR1 and CDR2 from the germline V gene are MDHEN and SYDVKM. The CDR3 runs to 14 residues. This CDR3 is CASSYGQLNYGYTF. Here the CDR3 DNA reads TGTGCCAGCAGTTACGGACAGCTTAACTATGGCTACACCTTC.

The chain joins TRBV29-1 to TRBJ2-6; the D is unclear. The V end lost 7 bases, the J end lost 0 bases, and 4 bases lay between the germline ends. The CDR3 totals 12 residues. CDR1 and CDR2 from the germline V gene are SQVTM and ANQGSEA. CDR3 protein: CSAFSGANVLTF. CDR3 nucleotides: TGCAGCGCCTTCTCTGGGGCCAACGTCCTGACTTTC.

The CDR3 coding sequence is TGTGCCAGCAGCGCAGGCGGGACCCGGCTTGCAGATACGCAGTATTTT. This sequence encodes CASSAGGTRLADTQYF. This chain links TRBV5-4 with TRBJ2-3, with a weak D call TRBD2 (6 bases). Germline CDR1 SGHNT, CDR2 YYREEE (reference sequence). The CDR3 spans 16 residues. The V gene lost 4 bases and the J gene lost 4 bases, with 19 bases spanning the gap.

The chain couples TRBV19 to TRBJ2-3; 8 positions match TRBD2. Trimming cost V 9 bases and J 8 bases; bases outside gene matches: 13. CDR1 and CDR2 (germline): LNHDA, SQIVND (reference sequence). The length of the CDR3 is 14 residues. In DNA, the CDR3 is TGTGCCAGCGCCATTCAGGGGCGGGAGGTTACGCAGTATTTT. Amino acid sequence: CASAIQGREVTQYF.

This sequence joins TRBV4-2 and TRBJ2-6; the D is unclear. Germline V gene sequence: CDR1 LGHNA, CDR2 YNFKEQ. CDR3 length equals 16 residues. Trimming stripped 1 base from V and 0 bases from J, with 7 bases between. The CDR3 loop is CASSQASNSGANVLTF. CDR3 nucleotides: TGTGCCAGCAGCCAAGCCTCGAACTCTGGGGCCAACGTCCTGACTTTC.

The rearrangement joins TRBV18 to TRBJ2-7; 8 bases fit TRBD2. The CDR3 extends over 15 amino acids. Germline V gives CDR1 KGHSH, CDR2 LQKENI. V lost 2 bases, J lost 2 bases, and 5 bases stayed unmatched. This CDR3 is CASSPSLAGPYEQYF. The CDR3 DNA reads TGTGCCAGCTCACCATCGCTAGCGGGCCCCTACGAGCAGTACTTC.

This clone was seen more than once but under ten times. The V gene is TRBV6-5, the J gene TRBJ1-1; 8 bases line up with TRBD1. CDR3 size: 14 residues. CDR1 is MNHEY, CDR2 SVGAGI, per germline. J gave up 8 bases and V 4 bases, and 9 bases lay outside the gene matches. CDR3 DNA sequence: TGTGCCAGCAGTTCCAGGACAGGGACCAGGGAAGCTTTCTTT. Translation gives CASSSRTGTREAFF.

The CDR3 nucleotides are TGTGCCAGCAGTTACAAGGGGGACACCGGGGAGCTGTTTTTT. This translates into CASSYKGDTGELFF. The J gene is TRBJ2-2, the V gene TRBV6-9; possibly TRBD1 for D (6 bases). Trimming stripped 3 bases from V and 3 bases from J, with 8 bases between. CDR3 size: 14 residues. Germline V lookup: CDR1 MNHGY, CDR2 SVAAGI.

The rearrangement joins TRBV19 to TRBJ1-1; D is perhaps TRBD1 (5 bases). Trimming took off 3 bases at V and 2 bases at J, with 16 bases between the two ends. Germline CDR1 LNHDA, CDR2 SQIVND (reference sequence). This CDR3 has 16 residues. The CDR3 spells CASSIYPDSLNTEAFF. The CDR3 DNA reads TGTGCCAGTAGTATTTACCCAGACAGTCTAAACACTGAAGCTTTCTTT. Full variable domain (missing parts from reference TRBV19 and TRBJ1-1): DGGITQSPKYLFRKEGQNVTLSCEQNLNHDAMYWYRQDPGQGLRLIYYSQIVNDFQKGDIAEGYSVSREKKESFPLTVTSAQKNPTAFYLCASSIYPDSLNTEAFFGQGTRLTVV.

This chain connects TRBV5-1 to TRBJ2-2; possibly TRBD1 for D (5 bases). The ends were cut back, 4 bases at V and 3 bases at J, with 13 bases in the middle. The germline V gene has CDR1 SGHRS and CDR2 YFSETQ. The CDR3 spans 15 residues. The chain's CDR3 is CASSLGVLDTGELFF. The CDR3 coding sequence is TGCGCCAGCAGCCTAGGGGTCTTGGACACCGGGGAGCTGTTTTTT. Using reference TRBV5-1 and TRBJ2-2 for the parts outside the CDR3, the full variable domain is KAGVTQTPRYLIKTRGQQVTLSCSPISGHRSVSWYQQTPGQGLQFLFEYFSETQRNKGNFPGRFSGRQFSNSRSEMNVSTLELGDSALYLCASSLGVLDTGELFFGEGSRLTVL.

V is TRBV27 and J is TRBJ2-1, with a weak D call TRBD2 (5 bases). V dropped 3 bases and J dropped 15 bases, with 18 bases sitting between them. CDR1 and CDR2 from the germline V gene are MNHEY and SMNVEV (reference sequence). The length of the CDR3 is 13 residues. CDR3 coding DNA: TGTGCCAGCAGTTTGTCCTGGACGGGGTCGCCGTTCTTC. Translation gives CASSLSWTGSPFF.

The V gene is TRBV19, the J gene TRBJ2-1; tentative D call: TRBD2 (6 bases). The CDR3 runs to 12 residues. Per the germline V gene, CDR1 is LNHDA and CDR2 is SQIVND (reference sequence). The CDR3 nucleotides read TGTGGCGTAGGGCAGGGAGGCAATGAGCAGTTCTTC. Protein: CGVGQGGNEQFF.